The 27 T cell receptor beta chains below were found in one sample sequenced in a study of blood T cell repertoires in COVID-19 (TCRdb year 2020). Receptor libraries were prepared by the immunoSEQ multiplex PCR assay. This immuneACCESS table, as held by TCRdb, lists in-frame sequences with V and J called but not all clones. Of the missing ones, under half trace to an unresolved V gene in checked studies; the others have no known cause. The sample includes 350,000 or so clones, with 89% observed a single time. 3% to 4.5% of the sample rests with the top ten. The specimen sequenced was peripheral blood. The receptors shown here come from a woman aged 60-70 years with COVID-19, enrolled during active disease.

For this clone: At the DNA level, this CDR3 is encoded by other sequences in the same sample as well. CDR3: CASSLGGLGEKLFF. The DNA of the CDR3 is TGCGCCAGCAGCTTGGGAGGGCTGGGTGAAAAACTGTTTTTT. The V call is TRBV5-1, the J call TRBJ1-4, with unresolved D. Trimming left V 0 bases short and J 7 bases short, with 10 bases between. Germline V lookup: CDR1 SGHRS, CDR2 YFSETQ. CDR3 size: 14 residues.

This clone was observed a single time. V and J are TRBV27 and TRBJ2-2, with TRBD1 matching over 8 bases. This CDR3 contains 17 residues. Germline CDR1 MNHEY, CDR2 SMNVEV (reference sequence). V was pared by 5 bases and J by 6 bases, with 14 bases of the junction left unmatched. CDR3 nucleotides: TGTGCCAGCAGTGTTCGGGTAAACAGGGGGACGTCCGGGGAGCTGTTTTTT. This sequence encodes CASSVRVNRGTSGELFF.

This clone was counted a single time. The rearrangement uses TRBV3-1 (or the pseudogene TRBV3-2) and TRBJ2-7; 7 positions match TRBD1. Germline V lookup: CDR1 LGHDT, CDR2 YNNKEL (reference sequence). This CDR3 is 14 amino acids long. Germline trimming cut 3 bases from V and 3 bases from J; bases unmatched to any gene: 5. For the CDR3, the DNA is TGTGCCAGCAGCCAGGGACAGACGGACTACGAGCAGTACTTC. As protein: CASSQGQTDYEQYF.

The chain is built from TRBV15 and TRBJ1-5; TRBD1 matches 7 bases. J was trimmed by 6 bases and V by 5 bases; bases with no gene match: 1. This CDR3 region has 12 residues. CDR1 and CDR2 (germline): LNHNV, YYDKDF (reference sequence). In DNA, the CDR3 is TGTGCCACCAGCGAGGGGGCTCAGCCCCAGCATTTT. Its protein is CATSEGAQPQHF.

The genes are TRBV7-8 and TRBJ2-1; D may be TRBD1 (6 bases). This CDR3 comprises 13 residues. Trimming left V 5 bases short and J 9 bases short, with 14 bases between. The V gene's germline CDR1 is SGHVS and CDR2 FQNEAQ. In DNA, the CDR3 is TGTGCCAGCAGCGTCCAACAGGGTAGTGAGCAGTTCTTC. Protein sequence: CASSVQQGSEQFF.

The CDR3 spells CASSATGTGYNQPQHF. The CDR3 DNA follows: TGTGCCAGCAGCGCCACGGGGACAGGTTACAATCAGCCCCAGCATTTT. The V call is TRBV9, the J call TRBJ1-5; 8 nucleotides match TRBD1. Germline V gives CDR1 SGDLS, CDR2 YYNGEE. V shed 3 bases, J shed 3 bases, and the junction held 8 bases outside the gene matches. The CDR3 length is 16 residues.

The V gene is TRBV3-1 (or the pseudogene TRBV3-2), the J gene TRBJ2-5; 9 nucleotides align to TRBD1. The germline gives CDR1 LGHDT, CDR2 YNNKEL (reference sequence). This CDR3 is built from 15 residues. With V trimmed by 9 bases and J by 7 bases, 15 bases remained unmatched. The CDR3 DNA follows: TGTGCCAGTCGGACCGGGACAGGGATTGGCGGGACCCAGTACTTC. Its translation: CASRTGTGIGGTQYF.

This chain uses TRBV5-1 with TRBJ1-3, with no clear D. The germline V gene has CDR1 SGHRS and CDR2 YFSETQ. Trimming cost V 0 bases and J 2 bases, with 12 bases left between them. This CDR3 is 16 amino acids long. The CDR3 coding sequence is TGCGCCAGCAGCTTGGGGGGTAGCGGGACTGGAAACACCATATATTTT. Protein: CASSLGGSGTGNTIYF.

The chain links TRBV3-1 (or the pseudogene TRBV3-2) to TRBJ1-2; tentatively, D is TRBD1 (5 bases). V lost 0 bases and J 8 bases, leaving 10 bases between the germline ends. This CDR3 contains 13 residues. Germline V gene lookup returns CDR1 LGHDT and CDR2 YNNKEL (reference sequence). CDR3 amino acids: CASSQELRGGYTF. DNA of the CDR3: TGTGCCAGCAGCCAAGAACTAAGGGGCGGCTACACCTTC.

This chain uses TRBV7-9 with TRBJ2-3, with 10 bases aligning to TRBD2. Germline CDR1 is SEHNR and CDR2 is FQNEAQ (reference sequence). The CDR3 totals 15 residues. Germline trimming cut 4 bases from V and 3 bases from J; bases unmatched to any gene: 4. Here the CDR3 DNA reads TGTGCCAGCAGCTCAAGCGGGGGGGCAACAGATACGCAGTATTTT. Amino acids: CASSSSGGATDTQYF.

This clone was seen once. The CDR3 nucleotides read TGTGCCACCAGTACTAGTCTAGCCAAAAACATTCAGTACTTC. It specifies CATSTSLAKNIQYF. J is TRBJ2-4 and V is TRBV24-1; tentatively, D is TRBD2 (5 bases). The CDR3 consists of 14 residues. The germline gives CDR1 KGHDR, CDR2 SFDVKD. V was clipped by 6 bases and J by 0 bases, with 8 bases between them.

The rearrangement joins TRBV7-6 to TRBJ2-2; 8 nucleotides agree with TRBD1. The CDR3 consists of 15 residues. Germline loops: CDR1 SGHVS, CDR2 FNYEAQ. The V and J ends lost 5 bases and 5 bases, in that order; junction bases with no gene match: 7. In DNA form, the CDR3 reads TGTGCCAGCAGCCCAGATACAGGGGGTACCGGGGAGCTGTTTTTT. Its translation is CASSPDTGGTGELFF.

The chain has TRBV6-5 and TRBJ2-7; 9 nucleotides line up with TRBD1. Germline CDR1 reads MNHEY; CDR2 reads SVGAGI. The CDR3 runs 15 residues. The V segment lost 4 bases and the J segment 6 bases; nucleotides outside the gene matches: 10. CDR3 residues: CASSLNRDRVSEQYF. Written as DNA, the CDR3 is TGTGCCAGCAGTTTGAACCGGGACAGGGTAAGCGAGCAGTACTTC.

The chain recombines TRBV29-1 with TRBJ2-5, with no clear D. Per germline, CDR1 SQVTM and CDR2 ANQGSEA. Between the trimmed V and J ends, which lost 2 bases and 4 bases, there was a span of 5 bases. The CDR3 contains 11 residues. The CDR3 is CSVENGETQYF. CDR3 DNA: TGCAGCGTTGAAAACGGAGAGACCCAGTACTTC.

This clone was seen a few times. This sample includes further DNA sequences coding for the same CDR3. The rearrangement uses TRBV29-1 and TRBJ1-3, with D unclear. The CDR3 runs 14 residues. V dropped 3 bases and J dropped 0 bases, with 9 bases sitting between them. Per the germline V gene, CDR1 is SQVTM and CDR2 is ANQGSEA. The CDR3 spells CSVDPGNSGNTIYF. The DNA for the CDR3 is TGCAGCGTTGACCCAGGTAACTCTGGAAACACCATATATTTT. Filled out from reference TRBV29-1 and TRBJ1-3, the complete variable domain reads SAVISQKPSRDICQRGTSLTIQCQVDSQVTMMFWYRQQPGQSLTLIATANQGSEATYESGFVIDKFPISRPNLTFSTLTVSNMSPEDSSIYLCSVDPGNSGNTIYFGEGSWLTVV.

The V and J genes are TRBV7-9 and TRBJ1-3; the D gene is possibly TRBD1 (6 bases). The germline V and J ends were trimmed by 5 bases and 9 bases, with 17 bases remaining between them. Germline assignment: CDR1 SEHNR and CDR2 FQNEAQ (reference sequence). This CDR3 is built from 14 residues. CDR3 sequence: CASSPPGGAPTIYF. The CDR3 nucleotides read TGTGCCAGCAGCCCCCCGGGGGGGGCCCCCACCATATATTTT.

V is TRBV5-6 and J is TRBJ1-1, with D uncertain. Germline V gene sequence: CDR1 SGHDT, CDR2 YYEEEE. V was clipped by 1 base and J by 0 bases, with 10 bases between them. This CDR3 contains 15 residues. CDR3 sequence (DNA): TGTGCCAGCAGCTTGCTCCCGGGTGTGAACACTGAAGCTTTCTTT. It yields the protein CASSLLPGVNTEAFF.

This chain uses TRBV7-9 with TRBJ2-2; TRBD2 agrees at 12 bases. This CDR3 spans 15 amino acids. The J segment lost 7 bases and the V segment lost 7 bases, leaving 7 bases of the junction unmatched. Germline CDR1 and CDR2: SEHNR and FQNEAQ (reference sequence). Written as DNA, the CDR3 is TGTGCCAGCACCCTAGCGGGGGGGCCCGACGGGGAGCTGTTTTTT. Its protein product is CASTLAGGPDGELFF.

The V gene is TRBV5-5, the J gene TRBJ1-2, with 8 bases identical to TRBD1. This CDR3 is built from 15 residues. V shed 4 bases, J shed 6 bases, and the junction held 11 bases outside the gene matches. Germline-derived CDR1 and CDR2 are SGHKS and YYEKEE (reference sequence). CDR3: CASSILLGQGNGYTF. The CDR3 DNA is TGTGCCAGCAGCATATTACTCGGACAGGGCAATGGCTACACCTTC.

The genes are TRBV2 and TRBJ2-1; 8 bases are shared with TRBD2. V shed 6 bases, J shed 9 bases, and the junction held 13 bases outside the gene matches. This CDR3 is built from 15 residues. Per the germline V gene, CDR1 is SNHLY and CDR2 is FYNNEI. The DNA for the CDR3 is TGTGCCAGCAGAAATACCGGGGGACTAGAAGGTGAGCAGTTCTTC. This sequence encodes CASRNTGGLEGEQFF.

The gene calls are TRBV6-6 and TRBJ2-5; 7 nucleotides align to TRBD1. The CDR3 runs 13 residues. Germline V gene lookup returns CDR1 MNHNY and CDR2 SVGAGI (reference sequence). V was clipped by 9 bases and J by 4 bases; unmatched bases: 8. As DNA, the CDR3 is TGTGCCAGTCGGGACAGCACTCTAGAGACCCAGTACTTC. Translation gives CASRDSTLETQYF.

The chain couples TRBV10-3 to TRBJ2-3, with 8 nucleotides matching TRBD2. V trimming: 10 bases; J trimming: 2 bases; junction bases outside the gene matches: 5. CDR3 length equals 13 residues. Germline loops: CDR1 ENHRY, CDR2 SYGVKD. CDR3 protein: CATTGGATDTQYF. In DNA form, the CDR3 reads TGTGCCACCACCGGGGGGGCCACAGATACGCAGTATTTT.

The chain links TRBV9 to TRBJ2-1, with 9 bases identical to TRBD1. With 3 bases clipped from V and 3 bases from J, the junction kept 4 bases outside the gene matches. Per the germline V gene, CDR1 is SGDLS and CDR2 is YYNGEE. CDR3 length: 15 amino acids. CDR3 nucleotide sequence: TGTGCCAGCAGCGAGGGACAGGGAGTCTACAATGAGCAGTTCTTC. It is translated as CASSEGQGVYNEQFF.

The J gene is TRBJ1-2, the V gene TRBV2; tentatively, D is TRBD1 (5 bases). Per germline, CDR1 SNHLY and CDR2 FYNNEI. This CDR3 is built from 13 residues. V lost 5 bases and J lost 3, with 10 bases in between. The CDR3 DNA reads TGTGCCAGCAGTCCGACAGATCACTATGGCTACACCTTC. Amino acids: CASSPTDHYGYTF.

The gene calls are TRBV12-3 or TRBV12-4 and TRBJ2-5; tentatively, D is TRBD2 (5 bases). With 8 bases removed from V and 0 bases from J, the gap between germline ends came to 10 bases. This CDR3 is 13 amino acids long. The DNA for the CDR3 is TGTGCCAGCCTCTCGAGGGACCAAGAGACCCAGTACTTC. Amino acid sequence: CASLSRDQETQYF.

The chain is built from TRBV4-1 and TRBJ2-3; perhaps TRBD2 as D (6 bases). The germline CDR1 and CDR2 sequences are MGHRA and YSYEKL. The V end was cut by 1 base, the J end by 2 bases, with 10 bases between. The CDR3 has 15 residues. DNA of the CDR3: TGCGCCAGCAGCCAAGCGGGGGAACCCACAGATACGCAGTATTTT. Translating it yields CASSQAGEPTDTQYF.

The chain employs TRBV28 and TRBJ1-2; D perhaps matches TRBD1 (6 bases). V was cut by 2 bases and J by 4 bases, with 14 bases left in between. Germline assignment: CDR1 MDHEN and CDR2 SYDVKM. The CDR3 runs 15 residues. The CDR3 protein is CASSLKVRGAYGYTF. DNA for the CDR3: TGTGCCAGCAGTTTAAAGGTCAGGGGTGCCTATGGCTACACCTTC.